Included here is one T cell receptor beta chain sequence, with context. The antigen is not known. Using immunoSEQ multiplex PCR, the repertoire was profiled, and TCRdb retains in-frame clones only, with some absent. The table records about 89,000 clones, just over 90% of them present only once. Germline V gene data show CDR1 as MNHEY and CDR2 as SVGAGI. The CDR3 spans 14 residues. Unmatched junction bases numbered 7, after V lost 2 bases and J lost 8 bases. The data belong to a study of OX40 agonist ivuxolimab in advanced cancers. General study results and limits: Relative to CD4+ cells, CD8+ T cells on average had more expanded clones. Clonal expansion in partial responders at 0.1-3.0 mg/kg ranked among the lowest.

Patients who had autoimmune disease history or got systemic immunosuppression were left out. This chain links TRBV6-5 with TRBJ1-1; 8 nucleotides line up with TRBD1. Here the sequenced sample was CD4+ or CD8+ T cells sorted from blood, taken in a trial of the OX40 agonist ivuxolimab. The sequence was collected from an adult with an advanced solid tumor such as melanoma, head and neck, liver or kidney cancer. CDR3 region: CASSYQTGVGEAFF. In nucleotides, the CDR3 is TGTGCCAGCAGTTACCAGACAGGGGTCGGAGAAGCTTTCTTT.